The 3 T cell receptor beta chains reported below all come from one sample, sequenced in a study of T cells expressing NK-cell markers. No DNA is given; TCRdb re-called the 5' RACE reads and lists each CDR3 protein once. The data include about 260,000 distinct CDR3 sequences; the top ten clones carry around 0.42%. The specimen sequenced was blood T cells: a sorted CD56 or NKG2C T cell subset, CD4+ or CD8+ T cells, or bulk PBMC T cells (not recorded which). Receptors originate from a man aged 18 to 30 in good health.

The chain couples TRBV20-1 to TRBJ2-3; TCRdb outputs TRBD1, but without DNA this stays unchecked. The CDR3 length is 16 residues. Per the germline V gene, CDR1 is DFQATT and CDR2 is SNEGSKA (reference sequence). The CDR3 sequence is CSARLGAGARTDTQYF.

This chain uses TRBV27 with TRBJ2-5; the D call from TCRdb, TRBD1, cannot be confirmed without DNA. Germline assignment: CDR1 MNHEY and CDR2 SMNVEV (reference sequence). CDR3 length equals 13 residues. CDR3 in amino acids: CASSWAGGETQYF.

V and J are TRBV4-3 and TRBJ2-6. The V gene's germline CDR1 is LGHNA and CDR2 YSLEER. The length of the CDR3 is 15 residues. The CDR3 spells CASSQEGAGANVLTF.